This is a list of T cell receptor beta chains from one sample in a study of blood T cells in healthy people across ages. TCRdb re-derived calls from the 5' RACE reads in MiXCR, one entry per CDR3 protein. The repertoire consists of about 620,000 distinct CDR3 sequences, with 20% to 25% occurring once and the leading ten covering approximately 3.6%. Sequenced: blood. The receptors stem from a man between 65 and 85 years old in good health. Each CDR3 is given with its conserved first and last residue. A D gene is named only where the DNA matches it firmly. Expanded clones are given a class, and other clones once, few, many or no size at all.

J | D | size | length | V | DNA | CDR3
TRBJ2-1 | TRBD1 | NA | 15 | TRBV19 | TGTGCCAGTAGTATAGAGGGACAGACTACCAATGAGCAGTTCTTC | CASSIEGQTTNEQFF
TRBJ2-6 | NA | NA | 14 | TRBV7-2 | TGTGCCAGCAGCTTAGGGACTGGGGCCAACGTCCTGACTTTC | CASSLGTGANVLTF
TRBJ2-5 | NA | few | 15 | TRBV7-3 | TGTGCCAGCAGTCAGGGTTGGCGGGAACAAGAGGCCCAGTACTTC | CASSQGWREQEAQYF
TRBJ1-4 | NA | NA | 15 | TRBV5-5 | TGTGCCAGCAGCTTGGAAGCGGGGGGCGATGAAAAACTGTTTTTT | CASSLEAGGDEKLFF
TRBJ2-2 | NA | NA | 13 | TRBV7-6 | TGTGCCAGCAGCTTGCAGGTCACCGGGGAGCTGTTTTTT | CASSLQVTGELFF
TRBJ2-7 | NA | few | 14 | TRBV20-1 | TGCAGTGCTAGAGATAGCGCGGGCCTGAACGAGCAGTACTTC | CSARDSAGLNEQYF
TRBJ1-4 | NA | few | 13 | TRBV2 | TGTGCCAGCCGACAGAGGAGGGAAGAAAAACTGTTTTTT | CASRQRREEKLFF
TRBJ2-5 | NA | NA | 14 | TRBV20-1 | TGCAGTGCTAGAGATCTGGGGTCCAAAGAGACCCAGTACTTC | CSARDLGSKETQYF
TRBJ2-5 | NA | NA | 15 | TRBV5-1 | TGCGCCAGCAGCTTGGATTTTCAGGGTACCAAGACCCAGTACTTC | CASSLDFQGTKTQYF
TRBJ2-3 | NA | NA | 15 | TRBV29-1 | TGCAGCGTTGCCGGGTTGGGCCCGAAAATAGATACGCAGTATTTT | CSVAGLGPKIDTQYF
TRBJ2-5 | NA | few | 13 | TRBV7-2 | TGTGCCAGCAGCTGGGACATCCCCGAGACCCAGTACTTC | CASSWDIPETQYF
TRBJ2-1 | TRBD2 | few | 16 | TRBV7-3 | TGTGCCAGCAGCTTGAGCGGGAGTAGGTCCTACAATGAGCAGTTCTTC | CASSLSGSRSYNEQFF
TRBJ1-1 | TRBD1 | few | 16 | TRBV27 | TGTGCCAGCAGTTCCCGGGACAGACCTTTGCCTACTGAAGCTTTCTTT | CASSSRDRPLPTEAFF
TRBJ2-7 | TRBD2 | NA | 13 | TRBV20-1 | TGCAGTGCTGGGGGGGGGAAGTCCTACGAGCAGTACTTC | CSAGGGKSYEQYF
TRBJ2-1 | NA | NA | 13 | TRBV20-1 | TGCAGTGCGATGGAGCAAACCTACAATGAGCAGTTCTTC | CSAMEQTYNEQFF
TRBJ2-3 | TRBD2 | NA | 17 | TRBV7-2 | TGTGCCAGCAGCTTTACCGGGACTAGCGGCTACACAGATACGCAGTATTTT | CASSFTGTSGYTDTQYF
TRBJ2-3 | NA | NA | 14 | TRBV20-1 | TGCAGTGCTAGAGTAGGACGGGAGACAGATACGCAGTATTTT | CSARVGRETDTQYF
TRBJ2-5 | NA | few | 13 | TRBV5-6 | TGTGCCAGCAGCTTGTCCGGGGAGCAGACCCAGTACTTC | CASSLSGEQTQYF
TRBJ2-5 | NA | NA | 13 | TRBV10-2 | TGCGCCAGCATGAGGACAGACTTAGAGACCCAGTACTTC | CASMRTDLETQYF
TRBJ2-1 | NA | NA | 13 | TRBV20-1 | TGCAGTGCTAGAGTCTTGAGGAACAATGAGCAGTTCTTC | CSARVLRNNEQFF
TRBJ2-1 | TRBD1 | many | 15 | TRBV5-1 | TGCGCCAGCAGCTTGGACAGGGGGCCGTACAATGAGCAGTTCTTC | CASSLDRGPYNEQFF
TRBJ2-5 | NA | NA | 12 | TRBV5-1 | TGCGCCAGCAGTATGGGGGACGAGACCCAGTACTTC | CASSMGDETQYF
TRBJ2-1 | TRBD2 | few | 19 | TRBV29-1 | TGCAGCGTTGAAGGCGTCAGGAGATTTAGCGGGAGAGGGTACAATGAGCAGTTCTTC | CSVEGVRRFSGRGYNEQFF
TRBJ1-1 | NA | NA | 15 | TRBV5-1 | TGCGCCAGCAGCCCTCAACAGAAACCGAACACTGAAGCTTTCTTT | CASSPQQKPNTEAFF
TRBJ2-5 | TRBD2 | few | 17 | TRBV12-5 | TGTGCTAGTGGTTCCGGTGGGACTAGCGGGGGACAAGAGACCCAGTACTTC | CASGSGGTSGGQETQYF
TRBJ1-1 | NA | NA | 15 | TRBV7-8 | TGTGCCAGCAGCTTAGAGGCCAGAGGGAACACTGAAGCTTTCTTT | CASSLEARGNTEAFF
TRBJ2-1 | TRBD2 | NA | 17 | TRBV27 | TGTGCCAGCAGCCCCCCGGGACTAGCGGGAGATTGGAATGAGCAGTTCTTC | CASSPPGLAGDWNEQFF
TRBJ1-2 | NA | few | 16 | TRBV7-9 | TGTGCCAGCAGCTTGGGCGCGAGCGGACTAAACTATGGCTACACCTTC | CASSLGASGLNYGYTF
TRBJ2-3 | NA | many | 15 | TRBV7-9 | TGTGCCAGCAGATTATTTCTCGGGGCTACAGATACGCAGTATTTT | CASRLFLGATDTQYF
TRBJ1-2 | TRBD1 | NA | 16 | TRBV29-1 | TGCAGCGTTTGGGATGGGACAGGTCTCGAGGTGTATGGCTACACCTTC | CSVWDGTGLEVYGYTF
TRBJ2-6 | NA | NA | 18 | TRBV10-3 | TGTGCCATCAGTGAGTCGAGAGGCGGCGGTTCTGGGGCCAACGTCCTGACTTTC | CAISESRGGGSGANVLTF
TRBJ2-2 | NA | few | 17 | TRBV7-2 | TGTGCCAGCAGTCCTAAGTATTTCGGGGGAGAGACCGGGGAGCTGTTTTTT | CASSPKYFGGETGELFF
TRBJ2-7 | TRBD1 | NA | 15 | TRBV28 | TGTGCCAGCAGTTCCACCGGGACAGGGGAATACGAGCAGTACTTC | CASSSTGTGEYEQYF
TRBJ2-1 | TRBD1 | few | 15 | TRBV20-1 | TGCAGTGCTAGAGATTTAGCCCTCAGGGGGAATGAGCAGTTCTTC | CSARDLALRGNEQFF
TRBJ2-7 | TRBD2 | many | 15 | TRBV6-2/TRBV6-3 | TGTGCCAGCAGTCAACCTAGCGGGAGATGGGACGAGCAGTACTTC | CASSQPSGRWDEQYF
TRBJ1-4 | NA | NA | 13 | TRBV6-1 | TGTGCCAGCAGAGGACGGAAAAATGAAAAACTGTTTTTT | CASRGRKNEKLFF
TRBJ2-1 | NA | NA | 14 | TRBV7-9 | TGTGCCAGCAGCTTAAGCCTAGGAGCCAATGAGCAGTTCTTC | CASSLSLGANEQFF
TRBJ2-7 | TRBD2 | NA | 14 | TRBV28 | TGTGCCAGCAGCGAAAGGGACTATTCCTACGAGCAGTACTTC | CASSERDYSYEQYF
TRBJ2-5 | NA | few | 17 | TRBV6-5 | TGTGCCAGCAGTTATGGATACAGCCCTCTCCTACTACGGGAGCAGTACTTC | CASSYGYSPLLLREQYF
TRBJ2-1 | NA | NA | 18 | TRBV10-3 | TGTGCCATCAGTGAGTCATATAACGTTGGTTACTCCTACAATGAGCAGTTCTTC | CAISESYNVGYSYNEQFF
TRBJ2-3 | NA | NA | 15 | TRBV2 | TGTGCCAGCAGTGAAGCTAGCGGAGTCGCGGATACGCAGTATTTT | CASSEASGVADTQYF
TRBJ2-7 | NA | NA | 13 | TRBV7-2 | TGTGCCAGCAGCTTGGGTCCCTTGAACGAGCAGTACTTC | CASSLGPLNEQYF
TRBJ2-4 | NA | few | 13 | TRBV20-1 | TGCAGTGCTAAACGAGAGGGATCCCTCGTTCAGTACTTC | CSAKREGSLVQYF
TRBJ2-3 | NA | NA | 13 | TRBV12-3/TRBV12-4 | TGTGCCAGCAGTTTAATGAGCGCAGATACGCAGTATTTT | CASSLMSADTQYF
TRBJ1-5 | NA | NA | 12 | TRBV12-3/TRBV12-4 | TGTGCCAGCAGGTACAAAGGGCAGCCCCAGCATTTT | CASRYKGQPQHF
TRBJ1-2 | NA | many | 14 | TRBV10-3 | TGTGCCATCAAGATGAATGGGGCCCTCTATGGCTACACCTTC | CAIKMNGALYGYTF
TRBJ2-5 | TRBD2 | NA | 17 | TRBV5-1 | TGCGCCAGCAGCTTGGATCTTAGCGGGAACAAGGGAGAGACCCTGTACTTC | CASSLDLSGNKGETLYF
TRBJ1-2 | TRBD1 | few | 15 | TRBV5-5 | TGTGCCAGCAGCTTGGACAGGGGGAGCGTCTATGGCTACACCTTC | CASSLDRGSVYGYTF
TRBJ2-1 | TRBD2 | few | 16 | TRBV5-1 | TGCGCCAGCAGCTTGGGACTAGCGGATGCCTACAATGAGCAGTTCTTC | CASSLGLADAYNEQFF
TRBJ2-5 | NA | NA | 15 | TRBV6-5 | TGTGCCAGCAGTTACAACACGGGCACGGGGGAGACCCAGTACTTC | CASSYNTGTGETQYF